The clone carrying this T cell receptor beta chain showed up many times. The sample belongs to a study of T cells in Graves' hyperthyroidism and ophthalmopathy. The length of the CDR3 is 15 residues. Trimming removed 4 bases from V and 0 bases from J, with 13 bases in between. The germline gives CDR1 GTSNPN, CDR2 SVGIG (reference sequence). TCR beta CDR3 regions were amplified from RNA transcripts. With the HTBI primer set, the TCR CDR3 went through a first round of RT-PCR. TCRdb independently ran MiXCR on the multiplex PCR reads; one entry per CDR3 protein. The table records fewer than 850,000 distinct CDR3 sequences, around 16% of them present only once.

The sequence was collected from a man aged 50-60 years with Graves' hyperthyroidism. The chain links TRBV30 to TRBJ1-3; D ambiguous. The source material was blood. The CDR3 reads CAWTSGPSSGNTIYF. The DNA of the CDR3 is TGTGCCTGGACGTCGGGCCCGAGCTCTGGAAACACCATATATTTT. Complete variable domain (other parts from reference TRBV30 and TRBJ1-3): SQTIHQWPATLVQPVGSPLSLECTVEGTSNPNLYWYRQAAGRGLQLLFYSVGIGQISSEVPQNLSASRPQDRQFILSSKKLLLSDSGFYLCAWTSGPSSGNTIYFGEGSWLTVV.